The clone carrying this TCR beta chain has only a few counts. The antigen is undetermined. The trim removed 5 bases at V and 10 bases at J, leaving 5 bases unmatched. The CDR3 is 14 residues long. Germline V lookup: CDR1 SGHAT, CDR2 FQNNGV. This entry belongs to a study of chemoradiotherapy in HPV16-positive cancers. Study at large: Functional T-cell assays on two HPV16-positive patients' cells defined candidate HPV-specific clones and common TCR motifs. General study results and limits: Only a couple of HPV16-positive patients supplied the functional HPV-specificity definition.

Clones were sequenced by immunoSEQ multiplex PCR, and TCRdb holds only the in-frame ones, with some missing. The profile covers 12,000 or so clones, with roughly 90% appearing a single time and over 2% taken by the ten largest. The V call is TRBV11-2, the J call TRBJ1-6; 10 bases are a match to TRBD1. Sequences were derived from blood, sampled from a patient who underwent chemoradiotherapy. This TCR came from a human donor with HPV-associated anogenital cancer. The CDR3 is CASSQGQGESPLHF. CDR3 DNA sequence: TGTGCCAGCAGCCAAGGACAGGGGGAATCACCCCTCCACTTT. The full variable domain, rest sourced from reference TRBV11-2 and TRBJ1-6, is EAGVAQSPRYKIIEKRQSVAFWCNPISGHATLYWYQQILGQGPKLLIQFQNNGVVDDSQLPKDRFSAERLKGVDSTLKIQPAKLEDSAVYLCASSQGQGESPLHFGNGTRLTVT.